This T cell receptor beta chain was captured by sequencing in a study of blood T cell repertoires in COVID-19. In the study overall: COVID-19 samples, acute and convalescent, were from the United States, Italy and Spain. PBMCs, B-cell-depleted T cells, or T cells were the source of the cDNA or gDNA that made up the material.

For recovered donors of Cohort 3, there were two negative PCRs, clearance, or symptom resolution. CDR3 length: 14 amino acids. The germline V gene has CDR1 GTSNPN and CDR2 SVGIG (reference sequence). Deletions cut 4 bases from V and 3 bases from J, with 15 bases between. In the authors' workflow: From reference gene primer amplification, estimates of nucleated cell counts were derived. TCRdb keeps only in-frame clones here, not all; method: immunoSEQ multiplex PCR. V and J calls and clone size are as listed in that table; D and trimming were resolved from the DNA. Of fewer than 500,000 clones listed, around 90% are singletons.

The sample comprised PBMCs or T cells enriched from blood (not recorded which). The receptor's source is a woman between 18 and 30 years old who had recovered from COVID-19. The chain combines TRBV30 with TRBJ1-2; D gene uncertain. Here the CDR3 reads CAWTEKAGYYGYTF. The DNA for the CDR3 is TGTGCCTGGACCGAGAAGGCGGGCTACTATGGCTACACCTTC.